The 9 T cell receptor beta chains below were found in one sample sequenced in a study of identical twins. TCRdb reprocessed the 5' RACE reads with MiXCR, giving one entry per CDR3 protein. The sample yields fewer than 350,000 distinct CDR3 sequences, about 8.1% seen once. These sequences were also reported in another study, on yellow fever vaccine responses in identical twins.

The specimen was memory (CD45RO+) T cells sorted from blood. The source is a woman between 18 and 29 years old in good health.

The CDR3: CASSGRDSSGRASYEQFF. The CDR3 DNA follows: TGTGCCAGCAGCGGCCGGGACAGTAGCGGGAGGGCCAGCTATGAGCAGTTCTTC. This chain joins TRBV11-2 and TRBJ2-1; 11 positions agree with TRBD2. This CDR3 has 18 amino acids. Germline V gene lookup returns CDR1 SGHAT and CDR2 FQNNGV. Germline trimming cut 5 bases from V and 8 bases from J; bases unmatched to any gene: 17.

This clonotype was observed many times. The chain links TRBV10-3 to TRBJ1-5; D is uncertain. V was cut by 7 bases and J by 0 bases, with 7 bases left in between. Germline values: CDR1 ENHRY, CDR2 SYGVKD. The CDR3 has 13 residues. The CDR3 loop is CAINGGSNQPQHF. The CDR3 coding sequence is TGTGCCATCAACGGAGGTAGCAATCAGCCCCAGCATTTT.

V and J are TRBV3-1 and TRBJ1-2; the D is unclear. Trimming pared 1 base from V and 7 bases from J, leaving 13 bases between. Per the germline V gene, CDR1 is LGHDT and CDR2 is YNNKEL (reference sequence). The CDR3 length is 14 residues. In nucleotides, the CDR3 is TGTGCCAGCAGCCAAGGAAGCCTCAAGGCTGGCTACACCTTC. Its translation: CASSQGSLKAGYTF.

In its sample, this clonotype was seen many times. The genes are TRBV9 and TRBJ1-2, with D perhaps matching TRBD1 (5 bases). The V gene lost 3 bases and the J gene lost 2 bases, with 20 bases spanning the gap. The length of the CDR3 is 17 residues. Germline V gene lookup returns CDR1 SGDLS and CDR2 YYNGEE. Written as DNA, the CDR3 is TGTGCCAGCAGCGCGGCTCTATTTGACAGACGAAACTATGGCTACACCTTC. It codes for CASSAALFDRRNYGYTF.

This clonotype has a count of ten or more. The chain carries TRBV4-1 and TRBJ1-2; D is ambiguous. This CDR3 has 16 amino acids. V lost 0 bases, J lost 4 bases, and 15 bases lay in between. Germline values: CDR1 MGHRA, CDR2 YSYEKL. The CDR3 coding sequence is TGCGCCAGCAGCCAAGATCTAGTGGCTTCTACCTATGGCTACACCTTC. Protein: CASSQDLVASTYGYTF.

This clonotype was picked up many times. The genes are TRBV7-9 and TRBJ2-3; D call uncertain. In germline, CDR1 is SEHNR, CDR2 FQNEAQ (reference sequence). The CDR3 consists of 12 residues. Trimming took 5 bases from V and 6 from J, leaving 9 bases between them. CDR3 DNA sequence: TGTGCCAGCAGCCCCCTGGGGGATACGCAGTATTTT. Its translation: CASSPLGDTQYF. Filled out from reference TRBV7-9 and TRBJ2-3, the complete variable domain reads DTGVSQNPRHKITKRGQNVTFRCDPISEHNRLYWYRQTLGQGPEFLTYFQNEAQLEKSRLLSDRFSAERPKGSFSTLEIQRTEQGDSAMYLCASSPLGDTQYFGPGTRLTVL.

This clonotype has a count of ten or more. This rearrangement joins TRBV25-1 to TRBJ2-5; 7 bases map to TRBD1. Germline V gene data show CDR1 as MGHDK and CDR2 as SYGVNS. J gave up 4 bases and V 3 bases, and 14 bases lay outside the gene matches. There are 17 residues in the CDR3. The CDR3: CASSESRDSPAGETQYF. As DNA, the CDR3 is TGTGCCAGCAGTGAGTCCCGGGACAGCCCGGCCGGAGAGACCCAGTACTTC.

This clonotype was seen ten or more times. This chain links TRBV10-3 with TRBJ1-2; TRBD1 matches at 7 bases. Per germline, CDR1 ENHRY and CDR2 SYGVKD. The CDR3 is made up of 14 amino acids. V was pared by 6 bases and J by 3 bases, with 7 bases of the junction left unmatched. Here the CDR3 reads CAISRQGRDYGYTF. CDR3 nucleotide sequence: TGTGCCATCAGCCGACAGGGTCGGGACTATGGCTACACCTTC.

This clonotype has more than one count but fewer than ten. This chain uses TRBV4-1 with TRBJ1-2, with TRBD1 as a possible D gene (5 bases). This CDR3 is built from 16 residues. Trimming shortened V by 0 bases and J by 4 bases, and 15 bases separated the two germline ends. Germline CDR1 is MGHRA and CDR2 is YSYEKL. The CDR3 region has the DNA TGCGCCAGCAGCCAAGATTCGGGGGAAGGCGGCTATGGCTACACCTTC. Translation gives CASSQDSGEGGYGYTF.